This TCR beta chain originates from a study of blood T cell repertoires in COVID-19. The data were produced by immunoSEQ multiplex PCR, yet TCRdb's version contains in-frame clones alone and is incomplete. The repertoire holds around 200,000 clones, with roughly nine tenths as singletons. This CDR3 contains 15 residues. Between the trimmed V and J ends, which lost 0 bases and 6 bases, there was a span of 12 bases. From germline, CDR1 is SGHTA and CDR2 FQGNSA. This TCR derives from a woman aged 80 or over in a cohort sampled during active or convalescent COVID-19. The chain is built from TRBV7-2 and TRBJ1-5, with TRBD1 as a possible D gene (5 bases). The sequenced sample was peripheral blood. The DNA for the CDR3 is TGTGCCAGCAGCTTAGCAGCAGGGCTGGGTCAGCCCCAGCATTTT. Its translation: CASSLAAGLGQPQHF.